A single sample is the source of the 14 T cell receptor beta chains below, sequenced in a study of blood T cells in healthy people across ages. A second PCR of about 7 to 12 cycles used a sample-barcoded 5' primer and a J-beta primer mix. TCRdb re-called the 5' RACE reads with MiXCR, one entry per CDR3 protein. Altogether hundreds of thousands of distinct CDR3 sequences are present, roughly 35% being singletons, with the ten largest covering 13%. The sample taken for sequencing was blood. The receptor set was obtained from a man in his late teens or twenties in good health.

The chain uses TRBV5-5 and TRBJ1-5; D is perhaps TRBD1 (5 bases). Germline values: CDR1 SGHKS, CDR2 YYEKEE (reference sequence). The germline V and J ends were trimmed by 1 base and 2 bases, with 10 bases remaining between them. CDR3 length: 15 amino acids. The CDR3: CASSLSGEGNQPQHF. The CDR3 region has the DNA TGTGCCAGCAGCTTGTCGGGGGAAGGCAATCAGCCCCAGCATTTT.

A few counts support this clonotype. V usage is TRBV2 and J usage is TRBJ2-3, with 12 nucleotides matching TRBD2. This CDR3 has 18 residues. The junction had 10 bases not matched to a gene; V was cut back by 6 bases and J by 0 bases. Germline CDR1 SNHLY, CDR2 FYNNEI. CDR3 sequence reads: CASSAGLAGKYSTDTQYF. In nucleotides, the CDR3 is TGTGCCAGCAGCGCCGGACTAGCGGGGAAGTATAGCACAGATACGCAGTATTTT.

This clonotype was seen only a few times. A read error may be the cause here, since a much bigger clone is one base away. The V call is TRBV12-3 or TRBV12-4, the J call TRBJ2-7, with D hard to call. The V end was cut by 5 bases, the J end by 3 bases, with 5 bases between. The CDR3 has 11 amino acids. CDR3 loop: CASSPYYEQYF. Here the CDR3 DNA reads TGTGCCAGCAGTCCTTACTACGAGCAGTACTTC.

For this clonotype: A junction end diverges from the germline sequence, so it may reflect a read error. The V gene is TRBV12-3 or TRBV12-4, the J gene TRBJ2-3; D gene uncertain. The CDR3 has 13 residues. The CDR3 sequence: CATSGTGTDTQYF. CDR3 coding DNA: TGTGCCACCAGTGGTACGGGCACAGATACGCAGTATTTT.

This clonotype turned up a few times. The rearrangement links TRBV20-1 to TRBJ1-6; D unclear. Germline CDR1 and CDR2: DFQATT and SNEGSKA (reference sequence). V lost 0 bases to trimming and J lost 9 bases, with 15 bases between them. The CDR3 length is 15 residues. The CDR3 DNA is TGCAGTGCTAGAGATAACAGTAGGGATACTTCACCCCTCCACTTT. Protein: CSARDNSRDTSPLHF.

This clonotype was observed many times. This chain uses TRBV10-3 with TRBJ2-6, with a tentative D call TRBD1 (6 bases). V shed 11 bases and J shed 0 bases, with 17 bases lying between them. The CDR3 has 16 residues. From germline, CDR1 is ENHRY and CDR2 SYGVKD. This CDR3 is CASRQVMSSGANVLTF. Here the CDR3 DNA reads TGTGCCTCCCGACAGGTTATGAGCTCTGGGGCCAACGTCCTGACTTTC.

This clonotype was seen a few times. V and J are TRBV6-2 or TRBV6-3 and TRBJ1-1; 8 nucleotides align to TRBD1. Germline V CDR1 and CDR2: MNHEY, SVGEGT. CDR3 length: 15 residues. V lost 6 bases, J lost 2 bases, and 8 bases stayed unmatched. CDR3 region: CASRAWTGTNTEAFF. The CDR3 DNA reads TGTGCCAGCAGAGCTTGGACAGGGACAAACACTGAAGCTTTCTTT.

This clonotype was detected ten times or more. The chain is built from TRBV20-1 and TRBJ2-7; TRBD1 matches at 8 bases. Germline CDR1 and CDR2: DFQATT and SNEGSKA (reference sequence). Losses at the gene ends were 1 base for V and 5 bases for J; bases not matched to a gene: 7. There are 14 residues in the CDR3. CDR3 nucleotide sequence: TGCAGTGCTAGAGTGGGGGCAGGGGGCAACGAGCAGTACTTC. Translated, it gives CSARVGAGGNEQYF.

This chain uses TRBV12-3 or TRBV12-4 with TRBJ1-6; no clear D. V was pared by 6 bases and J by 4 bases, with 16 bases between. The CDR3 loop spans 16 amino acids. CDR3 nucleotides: TGTGCCAGCAGCCCCGCCGCCGGAAGTTATAATTCACCCCTCCACTTT. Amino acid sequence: CASSPAAGSYNSPLHF.

The CDR3 region has the DNA TGTGCCAGCACAACCTGGAGGGGGATTCGTACAGATACGCAGTATTTT. Residues: CASTTWRGIRTDTQYF. This chain links TRBV6-2 or TRBV6-3 with TRBJ2-3; D may match TRBD1 or TRBD2 (6 bases each). The ends were cut back, 7 bases at V and 3 bases at J, with 20 bases in the middle. The CDR3 spans 16 residues. Germline CDR1 is MNHEY and CDR2 is SVGEGT.

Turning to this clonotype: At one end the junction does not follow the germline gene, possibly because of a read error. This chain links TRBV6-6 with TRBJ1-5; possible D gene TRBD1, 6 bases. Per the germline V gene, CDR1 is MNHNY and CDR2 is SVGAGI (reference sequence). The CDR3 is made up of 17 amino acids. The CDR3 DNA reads TGTGCCAGCAGCTACTGGGGAGGGGGGGTGCGGAATCAGCCCCAGCATTTT. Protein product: CASSYWGGGVRNQPQHF.

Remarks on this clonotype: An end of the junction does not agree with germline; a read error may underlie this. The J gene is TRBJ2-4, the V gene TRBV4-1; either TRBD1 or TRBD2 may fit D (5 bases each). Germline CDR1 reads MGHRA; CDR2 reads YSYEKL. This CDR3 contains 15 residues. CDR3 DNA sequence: TGCGCCAGCAGCCCCCTTGGGGGAGCCAAAAACATTCGGTACTTC. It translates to CASSPLGGAKNIRYF.

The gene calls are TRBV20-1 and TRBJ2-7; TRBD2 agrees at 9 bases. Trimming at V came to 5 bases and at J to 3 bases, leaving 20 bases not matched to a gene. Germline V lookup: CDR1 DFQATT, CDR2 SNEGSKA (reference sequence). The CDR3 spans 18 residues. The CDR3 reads CSALVRDTRLAVLYEQYF. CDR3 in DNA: TGCAGTGCTTTGGTCCGGGACACCCGACTAGCGGTTCTCTACGAGCAGTACTTC.

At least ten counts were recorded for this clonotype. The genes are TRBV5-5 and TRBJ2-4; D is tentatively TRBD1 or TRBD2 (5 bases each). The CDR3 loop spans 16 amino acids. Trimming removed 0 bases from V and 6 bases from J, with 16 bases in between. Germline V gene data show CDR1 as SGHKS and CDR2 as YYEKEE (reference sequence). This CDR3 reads CASSLGRGGPRNIQYF. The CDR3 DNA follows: TGTGCCAGCAGCTTGGGACGTGGGGGACCACGAAACATTCAGTACTTC.